The rows below give T cell receptor beta chains drawn from one sample of a study of T cell clonotyping in hematopoietic cell transplantation. Measured with immunoSEQ multiplex PCR; TCRdb has only the in-frame clones, and not every one. The sample includes 5,500 to 8,500 clones, 85% to 90% of them seen just once. This material consisted of PBMCs, taken 100 days after allogeneic stem cell transplant. All receptors come from a male patient aged 45 to 59 who had an allogeneic stem cell transplant from a related donor, so the T cells may come from the graft donor. Some clones in this sample may be carry-over from other donors' samples. Both conserved end residues are part of each CDR3. The order of the fields is CDR3 protein, CDR3 DNA, D gene, V gene, clone size, J gene. D genes are given only for firm matches. Size tells how often a clone was seen (once, few, many) or the class of an expanded clone, and some rows leave it out.

cdr3_aa: CAWGTGDGTGELFF; cdr3_nt: TGTGCCTGGGGGACAGGGGATGGCACCGGGGAGCTGTTTTTT; d_call: TRBD1; v_call: TRBV30; clone_size: -; j_call: TRBJ2-2
cdr3_aa: CAWSTSGETQYF; cdr3_nt: TGTGCCTGGAGTACGAGCGGGGAGACCCAGTACTTC; d_call: -; v_call: TRBV30; clone_size: once; j_call: TRBJ2-5
cdr3_aa: CASSSRGYSNQPQHF; cdr3_nt: TGTGCCAGCAGTTCTCGGGGCTATAGCAATCAGCCCCAGCATTTT; d_call: -; v_call: TRBV6-5; clone_size: -; j_call: TRBJ1-5
cdr3_aa: CASSPGTSGETQYF; cdr3_nt: TGCGCCAGCAGCCCCGGGACTAGCGGGGAGACCCAGTACTTC; d_call: TRBD2; v_call: TRBV4-1; clone_size: -; j_call: TRBJ2-5
cdr3_aa: CASSSRSMNTEAFF; cdr3_nt: TGTGCCAGCAGCTCTCGATCCATGAACACTGAAGCTTTCTTT; d_call: -; v_call: TRBV27; clone_size: once; j_call: TRBJ1-1
cdr3_aa: CASSERGPGELFF; cdr3_nt: TGTGCCAGCAGTGAAAGGGGGCCCGGGGAGCTGTTTTTT; d_call: TRBD1; v_call: TRBV2; clone_size: -; j_call: TRBJ2-2
cdr3_aa: CASSLSRPDTQYF; cdr3_nt: TGTGCCAGCAGTTTAAGTCGGCCAGATACGCAGTATTTT; d_call: -; v_call: TRBV27; clone_size: -; j_call: TRBJ2-3
cdr3_aa: CAWAGQGNNQPQHF; cdr3_nt: TGTGCCTGGGCGGGACAGGGAAACAATCAGCCCCAGCATTTT; d_call: TRBD1; v_call: TRBV30; clone_size: -; j_call: TRBJ1-5
cdr3_aa: CAIRQGASTDTQYF; cdr3_nt: TGTGCCATCAGACAGGGGGCTAGCACAGATACGCAGTATTTT; d_call: TRBD1; v_call: TRBV10-3; clone_size: -; j_call: TRBJ2-3
cdr3_aa: CASSQGTDGYGYTF; cdr3_nt: TGTGCCAGCAGCCAAGGAACGGACGGCTATGGCTACACCTTC; d_call: -; v_call: TRBV7-2; clone_size: few; j_call: TRBJ1-2
cdr3_aa: CSVFLGQVFSETQYF; cdr3_nt: TGCAGCGTTTTTTTGGGGCAGGTCTTTTCCGAGACCCAGTACTTC; d_call: -; v_call: TRBV29-1; clone_size: -; j_call: TRBJ2-5
cdr3_aa: CASSQDISLETWNYGYTF; cdr3_nt: TGCGCCAGCAGCCAAGATATCTCCCTAGAGACATGGAACTATGGCTACACCTTC; d_call: -; v_call: TRBV4-1; clone_size: -; j_call: TRBJ1-2
cdr3_aa: CASLRTGDFDEQYF; cdr3_nt: TGTGCCAGCCTTCGGACAGGGGATTTCGACGAGCAGTACTTC; d_call: TRBD1; v_call: TRBV2; clone_size: -; j_call: TRBJ2-7
cdr3_aa: CASSLIGSGYGYTF; cdr3_nt: TGTGCCAGCAGCTTAATAGGGAGTGGGTATGGCTACACCTTC; d_call: -; v_call: TRBV7-2; clone_size: once; j_call: TRBJ1-2
cdr3_aa: CASILQGLNSPLHF; cdr3_nt: TGTGCCAGCATCTTGCAGGGACTGAATTCACCCCTCCACTTT; d_call: -; v_call: TRBV28; clone_size: -; j_call: TRBJ1-6
cdr3_aa: CASSQVQITGQVNEKLFF; cdr3_nt: TGCGCCAGCAGCCAAGTTCAGATTACCGGACAGGTTAATGAAAAACTGTTTTTT; d_call: TRBD1; v_call: TRBV4-1; clone_size: once; j_call: TRBJ1-4
cdr3_aa: CASTPRGFYEQYF; cdr3_nt: TGTGCCAGCACCCCCCGAGGGTTCTACGAGCAGTACTTC; d_call: -; v_call: TRBV6-5; clone_size: -; j_call: TRBJ2-7
cdr3_aa: CACKTDRTGNTIYF; cdr3_nt: TGTGCCTGTAAGACGGACAGGACGGGCAACACCATATATTTT; d_call: TRBD1; v_call: TRBV30; clone_size: -; j_call: TRBJ1-3
cdr3_aa: CSVERWTEAFF; cdr3_nt: TGCAGCGTTGAACGGTGGACTGAAGCTTTCTTT; d_call: -; v_call: TRBV29-1; clone_size: -; j_call: TRBJ1-1
cdr3_aa: CASSLEYNSPLHF; cdr3_nt: TGTGCCAGCAGCTTAGAGTACAATTCACCCCTCCACTTT; d_call: -; v_call: TRBV7-8; clone_size: -; j_call: TRBJ1-6
cdr3_aa: CASSVTTEFSQYF; cdr3_nt: TGTGCCAGCAGTGTCACAACAGAGTTTTCGCAGTATTTT; d_call: -; v_call: TRBV6-1; clone_size: -; j_call: TRBJ2-3
cdr3_aa: CAIREEGQGEKLFF; cdr3_nt: TGTGCCATCAGAGAAGAGGGACAAGGTGAAAAACTGTTTTTT; d_call: -; v_call: TRBV10-3; clone_size: few; j_call: TRBJ1-4
cdr3_aa: CAWISGSYQYNEQFF; cdr3_nt: TGTGCCTGGATAAGCGGGAGTTACCAATACAATGAGCAGTTCTTC; d_call: TRBD2; v_call: TRBV30; clone_size: -; j_call: TRBJ2-1
cdr3_aa: CSIAVGQETQYF; cdr3_nt: TGCAGCATCGCCGTAGGTCAAGAGACCCAGTACTTC; d_call: -; v_call: TRBV29-1; clone_size: -; j_call: TRBJ2-5
cdr3_aa: CASSLPTGFQHF; cdr3_nt: TGTGCCAGCAGCTTACCAACAGGTTTCCAGCATTTT; d_call: -; v_call: TRBV7-2; clone_size: -; j_call: TRBJ1-5
cdr3_aa: CASGTGGRNTIYF; cdr3_nt: TGTGCCAGTGGGACAGGGGGTAGAAACACCATATATTTT; d_call: TRBD1; v_call: TRBV5-8; clone_size: -; j_call: TRBJ1-3
cdr3_aa: CASSYSASSSYEQYF; cdr3_nt: TGTGCCAGCAGTTACTCGGCCTCGAGCTCCTACGAGCAGTACTTC; d_call: -; v_call: TRBV6-6; clone_size: -; j_call: TRBJ2-7
cdr3_aa: CASSQENSYYEQYF; cdr3_nt: TGTGCCAGCAGCCAAGAAAACAGTTACTACGAGCAGTACTTC; d_call: -; v_call: TRBV14; clone_size: -; j_call: TRBJ2-7
cdr3_aa: CASSQDYSRQRPGNTIYF; cdr3_nt: TGCGCCAGCAGCCAAGATTATAGCCGACAGAGGCCTGGAAACACCATATATTTT; d_call: -; v_call: TRBV4-3; clone_size: once; j_call: TRBJ1-3
cdr3_aa: CASSHDRGPNSPLHF; cdr3_nt: TGCGCCAGCAGCCATGACAGGGGCCCCAATTCACCCCTCCACTTT; d_call: TRBD1; v_call: TRBV4-3; clone_size: -; j_call: TRBJ1-6
cdr3_aa: CASSHLGRGHHNEQFF; cdr3_nt: TGCGCCAGCAGCCACCTTGGGAGGGGGCACCACAATGAGCAGTTCTTC; d_call: -; v_call: TRBV4-1; clone_size: few; j_call: TRBJ2-1
cdr3_aa: CASSISGTQSREKLFF; cdr3_nt: TGCGCCAGCAGCATCTCCGGGACTCAGTCGCGTGAAAAACTGTTTTTT; d_call: -; v_call: TRBV4-3; clone_size: -; j_call: TRBJ1-4
cdr3_aa: CASSAPLTGPGELFF; cdr3_nt: TGTGCCAGCAGTGCACCCCTAACAGGGCCCGGGGAGCTGTTTTTT; d_call: -; v_call: TRBV25-1; clone_size: once; j_call: TRBJ2-2
cdr3_aa: CASSTGGNQPQHF; cdr3_nt: TGTGCCAGCTCAACTGGGGGCAATCAGCCCCAGCATTTT; d_call: -; v_call: TRBV2; clone_size: once; j_call: TRBJ1-5
cdr3_aa: CASSQDGPTTDTQYF; cdr3_nt: TGCGCCAGCAGCCAAGATGGGCCAACCACAGATACGCAGTATTTT; d_call: -; v_call: TRBV4-1; clone_size: -; j_call: TRBJ2-3
cdr3_aa: CASSVALGQFYEQYF; cdr3_nt: TGTGCCAGCAGCGTAGCTTTGGGACAGTTCTACGAGCAGTACTTC; d_call: TRBD1; v_call: TRBV9; clone_size: -; j_call: TRBJ2-7
cdr3_aa: CAIREEGQGEKLFF; cdr3_nt: TGTGCCATCAGAGAAGAGGGGCAAGGTGAAAAACTGTTTTTT; d_call: -; v_call: TRBV10-3; clone_size: -; j_call: TRBJ1-4
cdr3_aa: CAWSVRGQLTNTIYF; cdr3_nt: TGTGCCTGGAGTGTACGGGGGCAGTTGACAAACACCATATATTTT; d_call: -; v_call: TRBV30; clone_size: -; j_call: TRBJ1-3
cdr3_aa: CASSGLEGLQGNSPLHF; cdr3_nt: TGTGCCAGTAGTGGACTTGAGGGACTACAAGGAAATTCACCCCTCCACTTT; d_call: -; v_call: TRBV19; clone_size: -; j_call: TRBJ1-6
cdr3_aa: CASSQGLAGSYEQYF; cdr3_nt: TGTGCCAGCAGCCAAGGACTAGCGGGATCATACGAGCAGTACTTC; d_call: TRBD2; v_call: TRBV14; clone_size: -; j_call: TRBJ2-7
cdr3_aa: CAGSYSETRELDYEQYF; cdr3_nt: TGTGCCGGCAGTTACTCGGAGACTCGCGAACTCGACTACGAGCAGTACTTC; d_call: -; v_call: TRBV6-7; clone_size: -; j_call: TRBJ2-7
cdr3_aa: CASSTPDRWTTDTQYF; cdr3_nt: TGTGCCAGCAGTACCCCTGACAGGTGGACCACAGATACGCAGTATTTT; d_call: -; v_call: TRBV2; clone_size: -; j_call: TRBJ2-3
cdr3_aa: CASSYWAGGPRETQYF; cdr3_nt: TGTGCCAGCAGTTATTGGGCGGGGGGGCCGAGGGAGACCCAGTACTTC; d_call: TRBD2; v_call: TRBV6-5; clone_size: -; j_call: TRBJ2-5
cdr3_aa: CASKRTAYTEAFF; cdr3_nt: TGTGCCAGTAAAAGGACAGCGTACACTGAAGCTTTCTTT; d_call: -; v_call: TRBV19; clone_size: -; j_call: TRBJ1-1
cdr3_aa: CASSFSGGLTDTQYF; cdr3_nt: TGTGCCAGCAGCTTTAGCGGGGGGCTCACAGATACGCAGTATTTT; d_call: TRBD2; v_call: TRBV7-3; clone_size: -; j_call: TRBJ2-3
cdr3_aa: CAWSDGGPQHF; cdr3_nt: TGTGCCTGGAGCGACGGGGGGCCCCAGCATTTT; d_call: -; v_call: TRBV30; clone_size: -; j_call: TRBJ1-5
cdr3_aa: CASRGTGLGYTF; cdr3_nt: TGTGCCAGCCGCGGGACAGGGCTTGGCTACACCTTC; d_call: TRBD1; v_call: TRBV27; clone_size: once; j_call: TRBJ1-2
cdr3_aa: CASSQNAQVGYEQYF; cdr3_nt: TGCGCCAGCAGCCAAAACGCTCAGGTGGGCTACGAGCAGTACTTC; d_call: -; v_call: TRBV4-1; clone_size: -; j_call: TRBJ2-7
cdr3_aa: CASRLSPGASTGELFF; cdr3_nt: TGCGCCAGCAGGCTCAGCCCGGGGGCCAGCACCGGGGAGCTGTTTTTT; d_call: -; v_call: TRBV4-1; clone_size: -; j_call: TRBJ2-2
cdr3_aa: CASSAQTNTEAFF; cdr3_nt: TGTGCCAGTAGTGCCCAGACGAACACTGAAGCTTTCTTT; d_call: -; v_call: TRBV19; clone_size: -; j_call: TRBJ1-1